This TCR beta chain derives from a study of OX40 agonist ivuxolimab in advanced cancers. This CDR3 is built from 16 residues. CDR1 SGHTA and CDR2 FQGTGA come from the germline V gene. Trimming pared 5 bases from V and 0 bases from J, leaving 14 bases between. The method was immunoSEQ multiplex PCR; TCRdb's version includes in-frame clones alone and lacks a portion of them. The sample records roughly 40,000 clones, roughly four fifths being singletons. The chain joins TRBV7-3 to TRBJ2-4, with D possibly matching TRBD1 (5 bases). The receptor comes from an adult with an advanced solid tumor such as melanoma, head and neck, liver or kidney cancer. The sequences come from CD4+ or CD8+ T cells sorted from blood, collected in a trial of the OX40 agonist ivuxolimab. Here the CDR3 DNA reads TGTGCCAGCAGCCTCAGACAGACCCTAGCCAAAAACATTCAGTACTTC. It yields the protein CASSLRQTLAKNIQYF.